The 11 T cell receptor beta chains in this list originate from one sample, sequenced in a study of T cell responses to AZD1222 COVID-19 vaccine. The table came from immunoSEQ multiplex PCR; TCRdb's copy has only in-frame clones and leaves some out. The table lists 80,000 to 95,000 clones, over 75% of them singletons, with roughly 5.9% in the top ten. This specimen consisted of peripheral blood, obtained 28 days after the second AZD1222 dose. The receptor source for this set is an adult who received the AZD1222 COVID-19 vaccine.

V usage is TRBV7-2 and J usage is TRBJ1-3; TRBD1 agrees at 10 bases. Trimming at V came to 7 bases and at J to 2 bases, leaving 5 bases not matched to a gene. Germline CDR1 is SGHTA and CDR2 is FQGNSA. This CDR3 has 15 amino acids. The CDR3 here is CASNAGTGAGNTIYF. The CDR3 DNA reads TGTGCCAGCAACGCCGGGACAGGGGCTGGAAACACCATATATTTT.

The V gene is TRBV14, the J gene TRBJ2-1; D may match TRBD1 or TRBD2 (5 bases each). The CDR3 length is 16 residues. Trimming removed 1 base at V and 0 bases at J, with 10 bases between. Germline CDR1 and CDR2: SGHDN and FVKESK. The CDR3: CASSQAGPLSYNEQFF. The CDR3 DNA reads as TGTGCCAGCAGCCAAGCGGGGCCCCTCTCCTACAATGAGCAGTTCTTC.

This clone was seen once. The chain joins TRBV5-4 to TRBJ1-1; no clear D. CDR1 and CDR2 from the germline V gene are SGHNT and YYREEE (reference sequence). The CDR3 covers 13 residues. V lost 5 bases to trimming and J lost 1 base, with 9 bases between them. This CDR3 is CASRTGGNTEAFF. The DNA of the CDR3 is TGTGCCAGCAGGACGGGTGGGAACACTGAAGCTTTCTTT.

This chain's CDR3 is CASTRLAGGLTDTQYF. The CDR3 bases are TGTGCCAGTACCAGACTAGCGGGGGGGCTAACAGATACGCAGTATTTT. The chain joins TRBV19 to TRBJ2-3, with 14 bases lining up with TRBD2. CDR3 length: 16 residues. V was clipped by 7 bases and J by 3 bases; unmatched bases: 6. CDR1 LNHDA and CDR2 SQIVND come from the germline V gene (reference sequence).

This chain uses TRBV2 with TRBJ2-7; 9 nucleotides agree with TRBD1. V lost 11 bases to trimming and J lost 7 bases; unmatched junction nucleotides: 12. Per germline, CDR1 SNHLY and CDR2 FYNNEI. The CDR3 is made up of 13 amino acids. CDR3 coding DNA: TGTGCCTGGGCCGGGACAGGGACTGGGGAGCAGTACTTC. This codes for CAWAGTGTGEQYF.

The genes are TRBV6-5 and TRBJ1-5, with 8 bases identical to TRBD1. Trimming removed 7 bases from V and 7 bases from J; junction bases left unmatched: 9. The CDR3 sequence is 14 residues long. Germline lookup yields CDR1 MNHEY and CDR2 SVGAGI. As DNA, the CDR3 is TGTGCCAGCATTCCCGACAGGGGAATACAGCCCCAGCATTTT. It specifies CASIPDRGIQPQHF.

The chain couples TRBV3-1 (or the pseudogene TRBV3-2) to TRBJ2-6; 9 positions match TRBD1. The V gene's germline CDR1 is LGHDT and CDR2 YNNKEL (reference sequence). This CDR3 contains 17 residues. Germline trimming cut 4 bases from V and 1 base from J; bases unmatched to any gene: 5. CDR3 sequence: CASSPTGGKSGANVLTF. The DNA of the CDR3 is TGTGCCAGCAGCCCAACAGGGGGCAAGTCTGGGGCCAACGTCCTGACTTTC.

The gene calls are TRBV25-1 and TRBJ1-6; unclear D gene. Deletions cut 3 bases from V and 0 bases from J, with 6 bases between. The CDR3 is 15 residues long. The V gene's germline CDR1 is MGHDK and CDR2 SYGVNS. CDR3 bases: TGTGCCAGCAGTGACGGAAGCTCCTATAATTCACCCCTCCACTTT. Protein product: CASSDGSSYNSPLHF.

The chain employs TRBV11-2 and TRBJ1-3; perhaps TRBD1 as D (5 bases). V lost 5 bases and J lost 2, with 10 bases in between. This CDR3 has 14 amino acids. Germline V gives CDR1 SGHAT, CDR2 FQNNGV. The CDR3 reads CASSVGEAGNTIYF. The CDR3 nucleotides are TGTGCCAGCAGCGTGGGGGAAGCTGGAAACACCATATATTTT.

V usage is TRBV3-1 (or the pseudogene TRBV3-2) and J usage is TRBJ1-4, with 11 bases lining up with TRBD1. This CDR3 is 14 amino acids long. With 8 bases clipped from V and 7 bases from J, the junction kept 6 bases outside the gene matches. Germline V gene lookup returns CDR1 LGHDT and CDR2 YNNKEL (reference sequence). The CDR3 protein is CASGGQGASEKLFF. DNA of the CDR3: TGTGCCAGCGGCGGACAGGGGGCCTCTGAAAAACTGTTTTTT.

J is TRBJ2-3 and V is TRBV10-3; D gene ambiguous. This CDR3 comprises 12 residues. The germline V gene has CDR1 ENHRY and CDR2 SYGVKD. V lost 6 bases and J 6 bases, leaving 10 bases between the germline ends. The CDR3 loop reads CAISDLSDTQYF. Here the CDR3 DNA reads TGTGCCATCAGCGACCTATCTGATACGCAGTATTTT.